The clone carrying this T cell receptor (beta chain) was counted a few times. Primed by a sample-barcoded 5' primer and a J-beta primer mix, a second PCR proceeded for about 7 to 12 cycles. Each cDNA was tagged by a template-switch adaptor containing 12 random nucleotides. MiXCR, applied by TCRdb to the 5' RACE reads, yields one record per CDR3 protein. The sample includes a few hundred thousand distinct CDR3 sequences, about 25% of them seen just once. This entry comes from a study of blood T cells in healthy people across ages. Healthy individuals of Caucasian origin from Russia, aged roughly 6 to 100, served as donors. Total RNA amounts of at least 5 micrograms were extracted per sample. CDR3 length: 10 residues. The V gene lost 4 bases and the J gene lost 7 bases, with 5 bases spanning the gap. Germline CDR1 SQVTM, CDR2 ANQGSEA.

The sequencing sample was made of blood. This receptor was taken from a woman aged 70-85 years in good health. This chain joins TRBV29-1 and TRBJ2-1; D not resolved. CDR3 nucleotides: TGCAGCGTTGTCTTTAATGAGCAGTTCTTC. Encoded protein: CSVVFNEQFF.